The sequence of this T cell receptor beta chain was determined in a study of Ad26.COV2.S vaccination and SARS-CoV-2 variants. This clone has only a few counts. The sample's treatment: roughly 18 received Ad26.COV2.S at low or high dose, single or two shots; a few received placebo; per-sample allocation not given. All samples were drawn on day 63, counting from the first vaccine or placebo injection. Some clones are missing from TCRdb's copy, which holds only in-frame ones; the method was immunoSEQ multiplex PCR. The top ten hold roughly 3.5% of the sample, which has about 390,000 clones, 80% to 90% seen once. The germline V and J ends were trimmed by 0 bases and 4 bases, with 19 bases remaining between them. The V gene's germline CDR1 is SGHRS and CDR2 YFSETQ. The CDR3 contains 17 residues.

This specimen consisted of peripheral blood, obtained in a trial of Ad26.COV2.S vaccine versus placebo. The rearrangement uses TRBV5-1 and TRBJ1-1; TRBD1 is a possible D gene (6 bases). The origin of this receptor is a person aged 18-65 years who received the Ad26.COV2.S COVID-19 vaccine or a placebo. CDR3 DNA: TGCGCCAGCAGCTTGGCCCCGGGGGGCGCGGGCGGCACTGAAGCTTTCTTT. Residues: CASSLAPGGAGGTEAFF.